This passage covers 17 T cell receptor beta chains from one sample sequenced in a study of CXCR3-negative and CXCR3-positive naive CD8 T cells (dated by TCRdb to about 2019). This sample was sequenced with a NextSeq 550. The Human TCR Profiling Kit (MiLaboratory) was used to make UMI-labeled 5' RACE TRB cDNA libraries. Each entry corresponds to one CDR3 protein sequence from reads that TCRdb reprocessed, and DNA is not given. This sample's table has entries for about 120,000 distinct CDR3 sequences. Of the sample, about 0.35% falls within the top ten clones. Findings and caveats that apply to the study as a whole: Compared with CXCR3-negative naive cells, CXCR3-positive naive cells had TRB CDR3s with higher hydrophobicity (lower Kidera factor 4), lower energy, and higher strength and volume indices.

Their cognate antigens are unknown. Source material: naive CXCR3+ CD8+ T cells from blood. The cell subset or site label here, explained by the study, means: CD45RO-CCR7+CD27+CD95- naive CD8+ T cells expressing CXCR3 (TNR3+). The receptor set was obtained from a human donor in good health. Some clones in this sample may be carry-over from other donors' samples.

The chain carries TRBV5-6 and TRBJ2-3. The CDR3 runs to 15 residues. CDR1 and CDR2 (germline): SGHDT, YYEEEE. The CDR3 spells CASSLASTITDTQYF.

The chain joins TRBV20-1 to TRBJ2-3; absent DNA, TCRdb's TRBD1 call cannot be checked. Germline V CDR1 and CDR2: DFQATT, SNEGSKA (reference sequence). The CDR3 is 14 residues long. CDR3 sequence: CSARDIRGQDTQYF.

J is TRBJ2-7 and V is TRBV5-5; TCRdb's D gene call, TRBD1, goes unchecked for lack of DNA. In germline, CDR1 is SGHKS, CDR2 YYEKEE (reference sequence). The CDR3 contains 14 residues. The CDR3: CASSLGQISYEQYF.

CDR3 residues: CASSYGGTGVLRGEQFF. The genes are TRBV12-3 or TRBV12-4 and TRBJ2-1; no DNA is available, so the TRBD1 call from TCRdb remains unchecked. CDR3 length: 17 residues.

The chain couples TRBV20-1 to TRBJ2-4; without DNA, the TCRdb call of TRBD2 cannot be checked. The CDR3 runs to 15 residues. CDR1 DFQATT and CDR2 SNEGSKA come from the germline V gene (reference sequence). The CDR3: CSARRGDRAKNIQYF.

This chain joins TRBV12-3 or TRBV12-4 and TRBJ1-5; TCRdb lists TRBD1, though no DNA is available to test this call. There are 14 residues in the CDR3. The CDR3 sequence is CASSPGGRGQPQHF.

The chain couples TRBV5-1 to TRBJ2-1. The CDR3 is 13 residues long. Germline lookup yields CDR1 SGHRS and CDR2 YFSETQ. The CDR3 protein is CASSLLDYNEQFF. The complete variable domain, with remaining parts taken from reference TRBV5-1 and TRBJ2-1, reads KAGVTQTPRYLIKTRGQQVTLSCSPISGHRSVSWYQQTPGQGLQFLFEYFSETQRNKGNFPGRFSGRQFSNSRSEMNVSTLELGDSALYLCASSLLDYNEQFFGPGTRLTVL.

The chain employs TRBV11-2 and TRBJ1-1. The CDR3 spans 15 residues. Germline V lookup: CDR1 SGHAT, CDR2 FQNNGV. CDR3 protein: CASSLVNKPNTEAFF. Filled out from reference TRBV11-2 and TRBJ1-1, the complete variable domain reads EAGVAQSPRYKIIEKRQSVAFWCNPISGHATLYWYQQILGQGPKLLIQFQNNGVVDDSQLPKDRFSAERLKGVDSTLKIQPAKLEDSAVYLCASSLVNKPNTEAFFGQGTRLTVV.

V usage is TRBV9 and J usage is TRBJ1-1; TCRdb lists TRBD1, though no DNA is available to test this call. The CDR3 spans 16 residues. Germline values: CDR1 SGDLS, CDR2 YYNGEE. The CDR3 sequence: CASSAGQGPLYTEAFF.

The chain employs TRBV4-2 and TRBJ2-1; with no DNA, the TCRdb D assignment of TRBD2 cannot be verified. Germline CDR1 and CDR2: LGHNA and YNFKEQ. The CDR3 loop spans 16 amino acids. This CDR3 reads CASSQESGPERGRQFF.

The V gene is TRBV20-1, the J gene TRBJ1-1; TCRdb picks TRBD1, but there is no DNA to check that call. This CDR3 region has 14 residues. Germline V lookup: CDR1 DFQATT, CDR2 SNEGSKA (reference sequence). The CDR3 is CSASTSLGGTEAFF.

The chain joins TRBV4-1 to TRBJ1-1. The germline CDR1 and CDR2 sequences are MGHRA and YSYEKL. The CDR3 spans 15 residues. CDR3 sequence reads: CASSQFSVLNTEAFF.

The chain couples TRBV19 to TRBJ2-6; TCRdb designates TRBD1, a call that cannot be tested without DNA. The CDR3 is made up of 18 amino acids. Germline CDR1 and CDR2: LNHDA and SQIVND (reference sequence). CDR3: CASTTARGRSSGANVLTF.

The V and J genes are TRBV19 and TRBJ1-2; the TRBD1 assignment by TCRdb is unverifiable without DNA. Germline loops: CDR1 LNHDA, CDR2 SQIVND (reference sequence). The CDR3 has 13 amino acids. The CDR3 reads CASRNHREDGYTF.

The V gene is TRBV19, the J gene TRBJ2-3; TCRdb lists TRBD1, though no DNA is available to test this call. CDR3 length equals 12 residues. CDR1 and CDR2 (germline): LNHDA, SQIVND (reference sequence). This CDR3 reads CASRLGADTQYF.

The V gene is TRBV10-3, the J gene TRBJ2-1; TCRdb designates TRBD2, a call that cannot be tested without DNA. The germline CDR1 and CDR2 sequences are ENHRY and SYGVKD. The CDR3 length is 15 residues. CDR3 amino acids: CAIGLSGRASNEQFF.

CDR3 residues: CASSLGTGLADTQYF. The rearrangement joins TRBV5-5 to TRBJ2-3; TCRdb returns TRBD1, unconfirmable since there is no DNA. Looked up from germline, CDR1 is SGHKS and CDR2 is YYEKEE (reference sequence). The CDR3 covers 15 residues.